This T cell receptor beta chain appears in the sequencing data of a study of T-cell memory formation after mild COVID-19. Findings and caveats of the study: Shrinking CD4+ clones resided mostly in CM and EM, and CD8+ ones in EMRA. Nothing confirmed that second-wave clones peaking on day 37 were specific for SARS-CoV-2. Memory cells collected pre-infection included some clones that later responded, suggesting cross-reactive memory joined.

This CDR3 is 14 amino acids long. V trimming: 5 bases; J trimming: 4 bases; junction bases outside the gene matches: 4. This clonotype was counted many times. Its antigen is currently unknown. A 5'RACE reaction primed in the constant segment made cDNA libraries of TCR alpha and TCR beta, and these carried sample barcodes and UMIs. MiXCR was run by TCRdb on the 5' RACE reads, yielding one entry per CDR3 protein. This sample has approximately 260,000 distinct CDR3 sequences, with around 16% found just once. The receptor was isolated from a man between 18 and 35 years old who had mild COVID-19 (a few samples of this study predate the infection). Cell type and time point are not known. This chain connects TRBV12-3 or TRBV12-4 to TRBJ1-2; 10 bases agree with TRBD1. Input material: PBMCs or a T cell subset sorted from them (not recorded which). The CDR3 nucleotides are TGTGCCAGCAGTCGACAGGGGGCTGGCTATGGCTACACCTTC. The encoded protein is CASSRQGAGYGYTF.